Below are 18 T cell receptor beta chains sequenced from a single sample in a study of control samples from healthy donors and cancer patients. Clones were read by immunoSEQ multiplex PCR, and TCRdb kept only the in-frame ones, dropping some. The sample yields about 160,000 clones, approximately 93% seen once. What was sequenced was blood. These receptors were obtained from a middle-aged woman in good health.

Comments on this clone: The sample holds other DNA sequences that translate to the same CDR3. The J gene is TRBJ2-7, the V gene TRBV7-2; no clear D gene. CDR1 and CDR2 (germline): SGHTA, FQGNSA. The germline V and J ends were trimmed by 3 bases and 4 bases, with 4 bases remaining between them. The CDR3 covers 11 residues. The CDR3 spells CASSFSYEQYF. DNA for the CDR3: TGTGCCAGCAGCTTCTCATACGAGCAGTACTTC.

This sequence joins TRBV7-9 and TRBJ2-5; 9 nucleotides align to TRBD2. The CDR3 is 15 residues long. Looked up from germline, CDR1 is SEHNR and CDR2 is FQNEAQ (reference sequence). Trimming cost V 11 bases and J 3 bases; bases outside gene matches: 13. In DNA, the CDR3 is TGTGCCGGGTCCCCCGGGACTAGCACTGAAGAGACCCAGTACTTC. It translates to CAGSPGTSTEETQYF.

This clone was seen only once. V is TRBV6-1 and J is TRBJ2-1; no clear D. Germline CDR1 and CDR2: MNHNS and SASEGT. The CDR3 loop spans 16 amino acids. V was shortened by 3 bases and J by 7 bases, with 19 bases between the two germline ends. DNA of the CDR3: TGTGCCAGCAGTGACATAGACTCCTCTGCAGGAAATGAGCAGTTCTTC. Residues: CASSDIDSSAGNEQFF.

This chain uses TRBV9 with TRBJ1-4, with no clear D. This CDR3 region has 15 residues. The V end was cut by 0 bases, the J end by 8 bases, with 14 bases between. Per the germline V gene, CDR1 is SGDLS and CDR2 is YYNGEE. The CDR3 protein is CASSVGSGTFEKLFF. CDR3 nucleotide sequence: TGTGCCAGCAGCGTAGGTAGTGGAACCTTCGAAAAACTGTTTTTT.

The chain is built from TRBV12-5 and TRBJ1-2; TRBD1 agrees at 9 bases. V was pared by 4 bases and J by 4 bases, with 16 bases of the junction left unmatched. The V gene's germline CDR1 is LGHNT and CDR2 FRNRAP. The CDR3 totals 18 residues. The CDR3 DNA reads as TGTGCTAGTGGTTGGTCCTATTCTAGGGGACAGGGATCCTATGGCTACACCTTC. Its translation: CASGWSYSRGQGSYGYTF. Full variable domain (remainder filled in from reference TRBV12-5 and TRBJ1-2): DARVTQTPRHKVTEMGQEVTMRCQPILGHNTVFWYRQTMMQGLELLAYFRNRAPLDDSGMPKDRFSAEMPDATLATLKIQPSEPRDSAVYFCASGWSYSRGQGSYGYTFGSGTRLTVV.

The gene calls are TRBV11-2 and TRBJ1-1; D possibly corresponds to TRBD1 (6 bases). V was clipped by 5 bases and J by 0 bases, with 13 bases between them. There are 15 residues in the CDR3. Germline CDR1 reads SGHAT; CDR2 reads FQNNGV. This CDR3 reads CASSPRGALNTEAFF. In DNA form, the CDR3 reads TGTGCCAGCAGCCCACGGGGGGCCTTGAACACTGAAGCTTTCTTT.

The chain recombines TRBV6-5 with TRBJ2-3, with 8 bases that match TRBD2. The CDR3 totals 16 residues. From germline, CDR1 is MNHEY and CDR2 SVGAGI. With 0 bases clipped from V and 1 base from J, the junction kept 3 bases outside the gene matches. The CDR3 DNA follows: TGTGCCAGCAGTTACTCTCCCGGGAGGGGCACAGATACGCAGTATTTT. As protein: CASSYSPGRGTDTQYF.

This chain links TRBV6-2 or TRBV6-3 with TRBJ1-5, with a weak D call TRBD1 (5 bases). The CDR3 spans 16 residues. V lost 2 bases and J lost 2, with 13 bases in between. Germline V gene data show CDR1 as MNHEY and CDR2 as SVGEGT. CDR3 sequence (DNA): TGTGCCAGCAGTTACATGGGGCGTTTAGGCAATCAGCCCCAGCATTTT. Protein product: CASSYMGRLGNQPQHF.

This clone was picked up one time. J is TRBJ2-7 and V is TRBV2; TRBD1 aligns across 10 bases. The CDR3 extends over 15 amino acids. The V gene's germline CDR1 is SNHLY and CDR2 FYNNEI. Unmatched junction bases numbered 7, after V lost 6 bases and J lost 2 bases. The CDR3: CASRYRDRGTYEQYF. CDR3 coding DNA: TGTGCCAGCAGATACCGGGACAGGGGAACCTACGAGCAGTACTTC.

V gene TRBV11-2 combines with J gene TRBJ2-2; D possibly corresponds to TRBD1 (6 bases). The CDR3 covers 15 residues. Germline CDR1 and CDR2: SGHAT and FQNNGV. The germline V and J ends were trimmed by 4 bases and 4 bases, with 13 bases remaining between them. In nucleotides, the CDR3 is TGTGCCAGCAGCTCTTACAGGGAGCCCACCGGGGAGCTGTTTTTT. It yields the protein CASSSYREPTGELFF.

Here the CDR3 reads CASSLGNSGSGGEQFF. DNA of the CDR3: TGTGCCAGCAGCTTAGGCAATAGCGGGAGTGGGGGTGAGCAGTTCTTC. This chain links TRBV7-2 with TRBJ2-1; 9 bases agree with TRBD2. Per the germline V gene, CDR1 is SGHTA and CDR2 is FQGNSA. V was pared by 1 base and J by 9 bases, with 10 bases of the junction left unmatched. This CDR3 comprises 16 residues.

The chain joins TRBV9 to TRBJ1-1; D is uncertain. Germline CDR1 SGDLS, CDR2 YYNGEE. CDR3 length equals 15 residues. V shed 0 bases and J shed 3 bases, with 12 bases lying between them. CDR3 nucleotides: TGTGCCAGCAGCGTAGGCCAGCCAAAGGACACTGAAGCTTTCTTT. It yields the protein CASSVGQPKDTEAFF.

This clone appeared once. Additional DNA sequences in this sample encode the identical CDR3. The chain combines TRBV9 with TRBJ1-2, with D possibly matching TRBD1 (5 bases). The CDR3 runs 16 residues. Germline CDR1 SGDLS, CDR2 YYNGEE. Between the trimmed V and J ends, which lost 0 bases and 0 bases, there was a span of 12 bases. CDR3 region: CASSVGGQGPNYGYTF. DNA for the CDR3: TGTGCCAGCAGCGTAGGCGGGCAGGGTCCTAACTATGGCTACACCTTC. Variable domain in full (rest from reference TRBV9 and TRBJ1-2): DSGVTQTPKHLITATGQRVTLRCSPRSGDLSVYWYQQSLDQGLQFLIQYYNGEERAKGNILERFSAQQFPDLHSELNLSSLELGDSALYFCASSVGGQGPNYGYTFGSGTRLTVV.

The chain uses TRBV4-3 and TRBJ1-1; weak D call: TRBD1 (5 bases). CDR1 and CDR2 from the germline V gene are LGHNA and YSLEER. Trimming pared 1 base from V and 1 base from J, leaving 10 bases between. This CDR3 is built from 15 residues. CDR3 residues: CASSQVKRGNTEAFF. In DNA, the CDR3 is TGCGCCAGCAGCCAAGTGAAAAGGGGGAACACTGAAGCTTTCTTT.

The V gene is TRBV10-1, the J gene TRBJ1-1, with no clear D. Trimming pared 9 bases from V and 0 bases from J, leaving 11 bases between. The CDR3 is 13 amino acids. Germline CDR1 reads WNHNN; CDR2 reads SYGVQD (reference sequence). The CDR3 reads CASSQLVNTEAFF. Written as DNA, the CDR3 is TGCGCCAGTTCCCAACTGGTGAACACTGAAGCTTTCTTT.

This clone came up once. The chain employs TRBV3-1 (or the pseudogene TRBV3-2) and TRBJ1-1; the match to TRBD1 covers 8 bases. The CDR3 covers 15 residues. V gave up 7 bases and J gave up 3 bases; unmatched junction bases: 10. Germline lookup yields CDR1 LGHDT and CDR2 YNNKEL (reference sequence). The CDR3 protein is CASTSGGAMYTEAFF. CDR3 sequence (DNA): TGTGCCAGCACTTCAGGGGGCGCCATGTACACTGAAGCTTTCTTT.

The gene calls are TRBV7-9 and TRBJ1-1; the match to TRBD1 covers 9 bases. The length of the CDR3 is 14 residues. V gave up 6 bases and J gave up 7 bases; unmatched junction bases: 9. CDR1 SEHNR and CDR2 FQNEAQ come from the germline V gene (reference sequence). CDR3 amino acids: CASSSKTGGFEAFF. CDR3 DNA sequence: TGTGCCAGCAGTTCCAAGACAGGGGGGTTTGAAGCTTTCTTT.

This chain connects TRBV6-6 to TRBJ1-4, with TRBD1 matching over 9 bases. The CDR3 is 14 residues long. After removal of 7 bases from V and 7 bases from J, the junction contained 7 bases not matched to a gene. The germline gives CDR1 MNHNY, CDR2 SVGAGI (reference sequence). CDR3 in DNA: TGTGCCAGCATACAGGGGGCGGTAGTTGAAAAACTGTTTTTT. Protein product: CASIQGAVVEKLFF.